These 14 T cell receptor delta chains were all obtained from the same sample, sequenced in a study of Vδ1+ human thymocytes. The study's findings and limits: In the thymus, TRG and TRD repertoires looked highly polyclonal with Gaussian CDR3 lengths.

Which antigens these TCRs recognize remains unknown. RNA was extracted from the cells and then reverse transcribed. The CDR3 regions were amplified by multiplex PCR from V-gene primers to a constant-region primer. TCRdb fed the multiplex PCR reads into CATT to redo clone calling. The sample has just under 55,000 delta-chain clones, approximately 16% seen once. What was sequenced was Vdelta1+ gamma-delta thymocytes from the thymus. Stated subset: FACS-sorted CD3+ TCRalphabeta- TCRVdelta1+ TCRVdelta2- thymocytes. Source of these receptors: a boy younger than two who had congenital heart surgery.

The gene calls are TRDV1 and TRDJ1; 9 bases are a match to TRDD2. Germline assignment: CDR1 TSWWSYY and CDR2 QGS. The CDR3 extends over 23 amino acids. Trimming removed 4 bases from V and 0 bases from J; junction bases left unmatched: 27. The CDR3 loop reads CALGVLLPTKTSGPHTHTDKLIF. The CDR3 DNA sequence: TGTGCTCTTGGGGTCCTCCTTCCTACAAAAACTTCTGGGCCCCATACTCACACCGATAAACTCATCTTT.

The genes are TRDV1 and TRDJ1; 9 bases agree with TRDD3. CDR1 TSWWSYY and CDR2 QGS come from the germline V gene. Trimming took 1 base from V and 0 from J; bases not matched to a gene: 12. The CDR3 contains 19 residues. Here the CDR3 reads CALGEPPVLGENYTDKLIF. The CDR3 nucleotides read TGTGCTCTTGGGGAACCACCGGTACTGGGGGAAAATTACACCGATAAACTCATCTTT.

The rearrangement joins TRDV1 to TRDJ1; 13 bases are shared with TRDD3. The length of the CDR3 is 18 residues. CDR1 TSWWSYY and CDR2 QGS come from the germline V gene. The trim removed 7 bases at V and 10 bases at J, leaving 21 bases unmatched. The CDR3: CALVYAYDPYWGIRGLIF. The DNA for the CDR3 is TGTGCTCTTGTATATGCCTACGATCCGTACTGGGGGATACGCGGACTCATCTTT.

The chain links TRDV1 to TRDJ2, with D uncertain. Germline V gene data show CDR1 as TSWWSYY and CDR2 as QGS. The V end lost 9 bases, the J end lost 3 bases, and 5 bases lay between the germline ends. This CDR3 region has 11 residues. CDR3 sequence reads: CALQLTAQLFF. Written as DNA, the CDR3 is TGTGCTCTCCAACTGACAGCACAACTCTTCTTT.

This chain links TRDV1 with TRDJ1; 13 nucleotides agree with TRDD3. Germline CDR1 TSWWSYY, CDR2 QGS. Trimming took 1 base from V and 7 from J; bases not matched to a gene: 12. The CDR3 totals 18 residues. Here the CDR3 reads CALGEPDYWGIRESKLIF. As DNA, the CDR3 is TGTGCTCTTGGGGAACCCGACTACTGGGGGATACGCGAGAGTAAACTCATCTTT.

This clone has more than one count but fewer than ten. This chain links TRDV1 with TRDJ1; a weak D match, TRDD3 (5 bases). This CDR3 comprises 16 residues. V lost 1 base and J lost 0, with 12 bases in between. CDR1 and CDR2 from the germline V gene are TSWWSYY and QGS. The CDR3 spells CALGEPSRDHTDKLIF. CDR3 sequence (DNA): TGTGCTCTTGGGGAACCCTCGCGGGATCACACCGATAAACTCATCTTT.

This clone turned up a few times. The chain combines TRDV1 with TRDJ1; 10 bases agree with TRDD3. CDR3 length: 21 amino acids. CDR1 and CDR2 (germline): TSWWSYY, QGS. With V trimmed by 1 base and J by 2 bases, 19 bases remained unmatched. CDR3 sequence: CALGEHPSVCYEGDTTDKLIF. Here the CDR3 DNA reads TGTGCTCTTGGGGAACACCCCTCGGTCTGCTACGAGGGGGATACGACCGATAAACTCATCTTT.

V is TRDV1 and J is TRDJ1; no reliable D call. The V and J ends lost 4 bases and 0 bases respectively, with 27 bases between them. Germline V gives CDR1 TSWWSYY, CDR2 QGS. The CDR3 is made up of 20 amino acids. The CDR3 sequence: CALGGTIPLGRFVYTDKLIF. As DNA, the CDR3 is TGTGCTCTTGGGGGAACTATCCCTCTAGGGAGATTTGTGTACACCGATAAACTCATCTTT.

The chain couples TRDV1 to TRDJ1; D assignment may be TRDD2 or TRDD3 (6 bases each). V was cut by 3 bases and J by 0 bases, with 47 bases left in between. CDR3 length: 27 residues. Per germline, CDR1 TSWWSYY and CDR2 QGS. CDR3 protein: CALGDPKSYLTSYFLGDPAGNTDKLIF. The CDR3 DNA sequence: TGTGCTCTTGGGGACCCGAAATCATATCTGACCTCCTACTTTCTAGGGGATCCAGCCGGCAACACCGATAAACTCATCTTT.

By sample share, this clone is medium-sized. The V call is TRDV2, the J call TRDJ1; 13 nucleotides match TRDD3. Germline V gene lookup returns CDR1 GEAIGNYY and CDR2 EKD. J was trimmed by 4 bases and V by 6 bases; bases with no gene match: 7. There are 15 residues in the CDR3. This CDR3 is CACSDWGIRIDKLIF. CDR3 in DNA: TGTGCCTGTTCTGACTGGGGGATACGCATCGATAAACTCATCTTT.

The rearrangement joins TRDV1 to TRDJ1; 12 nucleotides align to TRDD3. Losses at the gene ends were 4 bases for V and 0 bases for J; bases not matched to a gene: 24. Germline-derived CDR1 and CDR2 are TSWWSYY and QGS. The CDR3 loop spans 23 amino acids. The CDR3 DNA reads TGTGCTCTTGGGGTGGAAGCTTCAAAAAGAAACTGGGGGATACTCCGGTACACCGATAAACTCATCTTT. Translated: CALGVEASKRNWGILRYTDKLIF.

The chain couples TRDV2 to TRDJ1; 8 bases line up with TRDD3. The CDR3 covers 17 residues. The junction had 11 bases not matched to a gene; V was cut back by 3 bases and J by 0 bases. Germline V CDR1 and CDR2: GEAIGNYY, EKD. The CDR3 loop is CACDSLGWGTYTDKLIF. The CDR3 DNA is TGTGCCTGTGACTCCCTGGGCTGGGGGACGTACACCGATAAACTCATCTTT.

This rearrangement joins TRDV1 to TRDJ1; weak D call: TRDD2 (5 bases). CDR1 TSWWSYY and CDR2 QGS come from the germline V gene. The length of the CDR3 is 13 residues. V was pared by 4 bases and J by 7 bases, with 13 bases between. Here the CDR3 reads CALGGLPRVKLIF. The CDR3 coding sequence is TGTGCTCTTGGGGGACTTCCGCGGGTTAAACTCATCTTT.

This clone was seen a handful of times. This chain joins TRDV1 and TRDJ1; TRDD3 matches at 12 bases. V trimming: 4 bases; J trimming: 2 bases; junction bases outside the gene matches: 23. The germline V gene has CDR1 TSWWSYY and CDR2 QGS. This CDR3 comprises 22 residues. CDR3 sequence: CALGAPSGHWGILRRVTDKLIF. The CDR3, as DNA: TGTGCTCTTGGGGCCCCCAGTGGACACTGGGGGATACTGAGGAGGGTGACCGATAAACTCATCTTT.